The clone carrying this T cell receptor (beta chain) was detected only a few times. Its antigen is not known. This entry is derived from a study of cytotoxic CD8 clonotypes in ibrutinib-treated CLL. Germline CDR1 reads LGHNA; CDR2 reads YNFKEQ. V lost 3 bases, J lost 7 bases, and 4 bases stayed unmatched. This CDR3 is 16 amino acids long. General study results and limits: Against age-matched healthy donors, baseline clonality ran higher and tracked circulating CD8+ T-cell counts.

Assay: immunoSEQ multiplex PCR; the TCRdb copy retains only in-frame clones and omits some. The repertoire holds 60,000 or so clones, roughly 59% seen once, with 14% to 15% in the top ten. The receptor was isolated from a human donor with chronic lymphocytic leukemia. The sample in question was PBMCs, obtained after 12 months of ibrutinib treatment. The rearrangement joins TRBV4-2 to TRBJ2-3; TRBD2 matches 16 bases. The CDR3: CASSQGLAGGMNTQYF. The CDR3 DNA follows: TGTGCCAGCAGCCAGGGACTAGCGGGAGGGATGAATACGCAGTATTTT.